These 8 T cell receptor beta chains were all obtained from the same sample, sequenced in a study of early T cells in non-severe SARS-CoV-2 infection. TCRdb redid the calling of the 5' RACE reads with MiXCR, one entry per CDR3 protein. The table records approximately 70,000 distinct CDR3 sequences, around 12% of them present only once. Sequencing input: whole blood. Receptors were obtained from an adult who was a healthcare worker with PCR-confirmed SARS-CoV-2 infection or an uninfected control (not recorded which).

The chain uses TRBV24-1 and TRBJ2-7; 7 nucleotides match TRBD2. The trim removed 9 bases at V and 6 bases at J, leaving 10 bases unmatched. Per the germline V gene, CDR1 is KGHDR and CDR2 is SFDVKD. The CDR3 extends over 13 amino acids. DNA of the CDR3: TGTGCCACCGGGGACTTAGCGGGCTCCGAGCAGTACTTC. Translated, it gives CATGDLAGSEQYF.

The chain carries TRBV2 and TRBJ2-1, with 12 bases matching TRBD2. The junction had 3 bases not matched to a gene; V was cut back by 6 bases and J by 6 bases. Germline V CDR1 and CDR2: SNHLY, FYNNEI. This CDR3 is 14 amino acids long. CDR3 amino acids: CASRPGLAGNEQFF. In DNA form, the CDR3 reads TGTGCCAGCAGACCGGGACTAGCGGGCAATGAGCAGTTCTTC.

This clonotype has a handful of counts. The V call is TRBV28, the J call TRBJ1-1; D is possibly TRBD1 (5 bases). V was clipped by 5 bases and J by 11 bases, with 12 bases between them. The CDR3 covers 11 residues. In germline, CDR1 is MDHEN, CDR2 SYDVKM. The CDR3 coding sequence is TGTGCCAGCAGTGGGGACTTTACGGCTTTCTTT. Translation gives CASSGDFTAFF.

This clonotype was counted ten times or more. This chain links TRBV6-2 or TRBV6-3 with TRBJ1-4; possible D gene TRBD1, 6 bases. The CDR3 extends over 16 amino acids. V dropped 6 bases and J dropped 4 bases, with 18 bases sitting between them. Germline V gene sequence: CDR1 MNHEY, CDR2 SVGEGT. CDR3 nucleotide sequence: TGTGCCAGCAGCCCGTCTCGGCGGGGGCGTAATGAAAAACTGTTTTTT. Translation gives CASSPSRRGRNEKLFF.

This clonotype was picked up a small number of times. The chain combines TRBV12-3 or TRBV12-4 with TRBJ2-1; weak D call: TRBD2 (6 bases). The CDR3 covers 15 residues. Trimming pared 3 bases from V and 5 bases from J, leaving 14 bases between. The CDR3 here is CASSFGGSNNNEQFF. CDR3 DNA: TGTGCCAGCAGTTTTGGGGGGAGTAACAACAATGAGCAGTTCTTC.

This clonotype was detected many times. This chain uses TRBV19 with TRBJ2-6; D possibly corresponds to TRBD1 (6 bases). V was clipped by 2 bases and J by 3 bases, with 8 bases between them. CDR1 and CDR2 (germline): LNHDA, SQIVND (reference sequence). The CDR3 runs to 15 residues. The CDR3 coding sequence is TGTGCCAGTAGTATACAGGGGTATGGGGCCAACGTCCTGACTTTC. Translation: CASSIQGYGANVLTF.

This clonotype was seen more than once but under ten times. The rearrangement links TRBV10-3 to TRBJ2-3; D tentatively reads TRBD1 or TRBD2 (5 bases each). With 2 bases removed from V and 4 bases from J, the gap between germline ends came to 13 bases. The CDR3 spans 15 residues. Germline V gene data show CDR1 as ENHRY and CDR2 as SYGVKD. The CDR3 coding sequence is TGTGCCATCAGTGAGCGGGCAGGGCGGGCAGATACGCAGTATTTT. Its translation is CAISERAGRADTQYF.

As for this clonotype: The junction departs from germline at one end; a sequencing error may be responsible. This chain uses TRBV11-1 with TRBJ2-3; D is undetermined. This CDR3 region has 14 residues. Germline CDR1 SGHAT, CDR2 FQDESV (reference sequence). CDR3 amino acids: CASSLFAAPDTRYF. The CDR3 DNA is TGTGCCAGCAGCTTGTTTGCAGCCCCCGATACGCGGTATTTT. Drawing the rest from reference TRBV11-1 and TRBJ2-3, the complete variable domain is EAEVAQSPRYKITEKSQAVAFWCDPISGHATLYWYRQILGQGPELLVQFQDESVVDDSQLPKDRFSAERLKGVDSTLKIQPAELGDSAMYLCASSLFAAPDTRYFGPGTRLTVL.